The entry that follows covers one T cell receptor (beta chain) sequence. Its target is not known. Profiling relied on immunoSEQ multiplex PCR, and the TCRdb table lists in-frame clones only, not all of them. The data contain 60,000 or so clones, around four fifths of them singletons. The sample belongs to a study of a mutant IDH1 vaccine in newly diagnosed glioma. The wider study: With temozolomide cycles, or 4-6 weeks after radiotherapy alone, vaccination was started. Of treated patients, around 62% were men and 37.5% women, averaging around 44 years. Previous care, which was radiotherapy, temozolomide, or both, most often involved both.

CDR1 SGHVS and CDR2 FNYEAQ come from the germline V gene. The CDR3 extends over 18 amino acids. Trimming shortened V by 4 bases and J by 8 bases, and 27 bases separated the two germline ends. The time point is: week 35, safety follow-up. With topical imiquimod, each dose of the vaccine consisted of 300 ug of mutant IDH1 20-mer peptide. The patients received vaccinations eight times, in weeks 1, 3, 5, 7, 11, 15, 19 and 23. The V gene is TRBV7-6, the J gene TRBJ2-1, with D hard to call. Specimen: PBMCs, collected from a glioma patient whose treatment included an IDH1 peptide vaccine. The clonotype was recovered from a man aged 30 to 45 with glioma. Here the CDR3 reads CASSYGTRLYLAHDEQFF. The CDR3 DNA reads TGTGCCAGCAGCTACGGAACTCGGCTCTATTTGGCACACGATGAGCAGTTCTTC.